Presented here are 12 T cell receptor beta chains from one specimen sequenced in a study of cytomegalovirus exposure and HLA in healthy donors. The PCR contained 60 Vbeta and 13 Jbeta primers. TCRdb's copy holds only in-frame clones and misses some; the assay was immunoSEQ multiplex PCR. The sample has about 200,000 clones, and its top ten clones hold around 1.1%. Sequenced: PBMCs. Every receptor here comes from a girl aged 2 to 10 in good health and CMV-seropositive.

V usage is TRBV10-3 and J usage is TRBJ2-1; D is ambiguous. This CDR3 has 13 residues. The germline gives CDR1 ENHRY, CDR2 SYGVKD. The V end was cut by 7 bases, the J end by 4 bases, with 11 bases between. The CDR3, as DNA: TGTGCCATCACCGATAGAGAGTACAATGAGCAGTTCTTC. Amino acid sequence: CAITDREYNEQFF.

V usage is TRBV5-6 and J usage is TRBJ1-3; D unclear. The end of the DNA aligns better with TRBJ2-2, so the J call may be wrong. This CDR3 has 12 residues. Germline CDR1 reads SGHDT; CDR2 reads YYEEEE. The CDR3 coding sequence is TGTGCCAGCAGCTTGAAATCCGGGGAGCTGTTTTTT. Its translation is CASSLKSGELFF.

For the CDR3, the DNA is TGTGCCAGCAGTTATTATCCGGGACAGGGGGCGGACGAGCAGTACTTC. It translates to CASSYYPGQGADEQYF. The genes are TRBV6-5 and TRBJ2-5; 12 nucleotides match TRBD1. The DNA end lines up better with TRBJ2-7; the J call may be wrong. This CDR3 is 16 amino acids long. Germline CDR1 is MNHEY and CDR2 is SVGAGI.

V usage is TRBV7-9 and J usage is TRBJ2-3; tentative D call: TRBD1 (6 bases). Trimming left V 10 bases short and J 6 bases short, with 14 bases between. Looked up from germline, CDR1 is SEHNR and CDR2 is FQNEAQ (reference sequence). The CDR3 sequence is 12 residues long. The CDR3 region has the DNA TGTGCCACGGCCCTGGGGGCCGATACGCAGTATTTT. Encoded protein: CATALGADTQYF.

The rearrangement uses TRBV10-2 and TRBJ2-7; 11 bases match TRBD2. V shed 5 bases and J 4 bases; nucleotides not matched to a gene: 7. Germline-derived CDR1 and CDR2 are WSHSY and SAAADI. The CDR3 runs 15 residues. CDR3 loop: CASSTTSGSIYEQYF. Here the CDR3 DNA reads TGCGCCAGCAGTACCACTAGCGGGAGTATATACGAGCAGTACTTC.

The gene calls are TRBV7-3 and TRBJ2-3; the match to TRBD2 covers 9 bases. Germline V gene lookup returns CDR1 SGHTA and CDR2 FQGTGA. V lost 5 bases and J lost 1; bases outside the gene matches: 7. This CDR3 has 16 amino acids. CDR3: CASSPSSGAGTDTQYF. DNA of the CDR3: TGTGCCAGCAGCCCGTCTAGCGGGGCGGGCACAGATACGCAGTATTTT. Combining the CDR3 with reference TRBV7-3 and TRBJ2-3 gives the whole variable domain GAGVSQTPSNKVTEKGKYVELRCDPISGHTALYWYRQSLGQGPEFLIYFQGTGAADDSGLPNDRFFAVRPEGSVSTLKIQRTERGDSAVYLCASSPSSGAGTDTQYFGPGTRLTVL.

This rearrangement joins TRBV4-2 to TRBJ2-7, with 7 bases lining up with TRBD2. The CDR3 runs 15 residues. In germline, CDR1 is LGHNA, CDR2 YNFKEQ. Trimming took 0 bases from V and 6 from J; bases not matched to a gene: 8. In nucleotides, the CDR3 is TGTGCCAGCAGCCAAGAGGGCGGGAGACCGCTCGAGCAGTACTTC. It encodes CASSQEGGRPLEQYF.

CDR3 nucleotides: TGTGCCAGTACTGACAGGGTGATCTATGGCTACACCTTC. Its translation is CASTDRVIYGYTF. The chain links TRBV19 to TRBJ1-2; 7 positions agree with TRBD1. The CDR3 is 13 amino acids. The V and J ends lost 7 bases and 4 bases, in that order; junction bases with no gene match: 6. Germline loops: CDR1 LNHDA, CDR2 SQIVND (reference sequence).

The chain joins TRBV2 to TRBJ2-5; D may be TRBD1 (6 bases). The CDR3 runs to 12 residues. V was trimmed by 4 bases and J by 4 bases, leaving 7 bases between them. The V gene's germline CDR1 is SNHLY and CDR2 FYNNEI. CDR3: CASSARGETQYF. CDR3 sequence (DNA): TGTGCCAGCAGTGCCAGGGGAGAGACCCAGTACTTC.

The rearrangement links TRBV4-2 to TRBJ2-3, with D possibly TRBD2 on 5 matching bases. V was shortened by 0 bases and J by 4 bases, with 14 bases between the two germline ends. CDR1 is LGHNA and CDR2 is YNFKEQ in the germline V gene. The length of the CDR3 is 16 residues. CDR3: CASSQDAEGEADTQYF. For the CDR3, the DNA is TGTGCCAGCAGCCAAGATGCCGAGGGAGAGGCAGATACGCAGTATTTT.

This chain uses TRBV5-4 with TRBJ2-1; 8 nucleotides match TRBD2. CDR1 and CDR2 (germline): SGHNT, YYREEE (reference sequence). The CDR3 contains 17 residues. V was clipped by 0 bases and J by 0 bases; unmatched bases: 5. CDR3 DNA: TGTGCCAGCAGCTTGGGGTCCGGGACTAGCTCCTACAATGAGCAGTTCTTC. This translates into CASSLGSGTSSYNEQFF.

The J gene is TRBJ1-2, the V gene TRBV5-1, with 7 nucleotides matching TRBD1. J lost 0 bases, V lost 0 bases, and 17 bases had no gene match. Germline CDR1 SGHRS, CDR2 YFSETQ. This CDR3 is 20 amino acids long. CDR3 amino acids: CASSLAPLTGTLLANYGYTF. Here the CDR3 DNA reads TGCGCCAGCAGCTTGGCCCCTTTGACAGGGACCTTGCTGGCTAACTATGGCTACACCTTC. Combining the CDR3 with reference TRBV5-1 and TRBJ1-2 gives the whole variable domain KAGVTQTPRYLIKTRGQQVTLSCSPISGHRSVSWYQQTPGQGLQFLFEYFSETQRNKGNFPGRFSGRQFSNSRSEMNVSTLELGDSALYLCASSLAPLTGTLLANYGYTFGSGTRLTVV.